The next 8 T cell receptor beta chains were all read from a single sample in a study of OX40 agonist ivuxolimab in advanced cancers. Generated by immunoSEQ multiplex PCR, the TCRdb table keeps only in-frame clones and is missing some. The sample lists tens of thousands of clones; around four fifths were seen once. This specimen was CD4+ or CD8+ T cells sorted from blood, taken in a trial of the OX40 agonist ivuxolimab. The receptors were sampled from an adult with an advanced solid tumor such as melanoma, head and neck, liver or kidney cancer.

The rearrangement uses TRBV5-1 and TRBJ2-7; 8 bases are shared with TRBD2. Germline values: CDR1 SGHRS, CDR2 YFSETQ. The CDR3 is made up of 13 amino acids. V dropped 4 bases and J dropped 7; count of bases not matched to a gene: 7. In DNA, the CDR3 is TGCGCCAGCAGCATAGGGACTAGGGGTGAGCAGTACTTC. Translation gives CASSIGTRGEQYF.

CDR3 sequence reads: CASSYRDRGHEQYF. CDR3 DNA: TGTGCCAGCAGCTACCGGGACAGGGGCCACGAGCAGTACTTC. The chain is built from TRBV7-9 and TRBJ2-7; 10 bases align to TRBD1. Germline CDR1 is SEHNR and CDR2 is FQNEAQ (reference sequence). The length of the CDR3 is 14 residues. V gave up 4 bases and J gave up 5 bases; unmatched junction bases: 5.

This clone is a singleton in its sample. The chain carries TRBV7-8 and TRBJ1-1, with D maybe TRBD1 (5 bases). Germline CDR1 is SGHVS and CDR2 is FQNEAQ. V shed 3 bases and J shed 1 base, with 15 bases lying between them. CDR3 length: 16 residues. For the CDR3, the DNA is TGTGCCAGCAGCTTGGGACCGGTCGATTGGAACACTGAAGCTTTCTTT. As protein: CASSLGPVDWNTEAFF.

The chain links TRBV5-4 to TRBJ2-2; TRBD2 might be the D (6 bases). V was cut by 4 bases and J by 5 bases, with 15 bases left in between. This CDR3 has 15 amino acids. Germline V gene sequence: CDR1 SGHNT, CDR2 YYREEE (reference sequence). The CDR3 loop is CASSTGGVGTGELFF. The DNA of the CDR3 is TGTGCCAGCAGCACTGGCGGGGTAGGGACCGGGGAGCTGTTTTTT.

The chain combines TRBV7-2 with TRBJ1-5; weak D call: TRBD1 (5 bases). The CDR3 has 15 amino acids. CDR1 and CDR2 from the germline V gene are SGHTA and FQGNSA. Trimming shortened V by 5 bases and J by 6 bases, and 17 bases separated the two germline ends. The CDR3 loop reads CASSGDGPWTQPQHF. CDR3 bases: TGTGCCAGCAGCGGGGACGGCCCGTGGACTCAGCCCCAGCATTTT.

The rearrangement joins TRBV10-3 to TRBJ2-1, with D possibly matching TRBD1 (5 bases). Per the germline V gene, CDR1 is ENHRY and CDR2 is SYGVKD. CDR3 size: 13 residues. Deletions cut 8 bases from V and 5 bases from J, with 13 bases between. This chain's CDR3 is CAISRGGDNEQFF. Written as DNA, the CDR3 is TGTGCCATCTCAAGGGGTGGGGACAATGAGCAGTTCTTC.

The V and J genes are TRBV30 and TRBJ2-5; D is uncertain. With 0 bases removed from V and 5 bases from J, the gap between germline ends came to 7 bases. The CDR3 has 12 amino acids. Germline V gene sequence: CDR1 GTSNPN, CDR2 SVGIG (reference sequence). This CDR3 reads CAWSVYSETQYF. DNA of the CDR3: TGTGCCTGGAGTGTATATTCGGAGACCCAGTACTTC.

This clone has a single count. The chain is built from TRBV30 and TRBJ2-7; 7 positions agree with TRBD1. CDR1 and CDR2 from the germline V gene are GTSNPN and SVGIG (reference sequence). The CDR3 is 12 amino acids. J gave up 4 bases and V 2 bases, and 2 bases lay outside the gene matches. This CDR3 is CAWSLGQYEQYF. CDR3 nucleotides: TGTGCCTGGAGTTTGGGACAGTACGAGCAGTACTTC.